This passage covers 4 T cell receptor beta chains from one sample sequenced in a study of OX40 agonist ivuxolimab in advanced cancers. Sequencing used immunoSEQ multiplex PCR; TCRdb keeps in-frame clones, though not all of them. The table shows 25,000 to 30,000 clones, with 79% occurring only once. The specimen comprised CD4+ or CD8+ T cells sorted from blood, sampled in a trial of the OX40 agonist ivuxolimab. Every receptor here comes from an adult with an advanced solid tumor such as melanoma, head and neck, liver or kidney cancer.

The J gene is TRBJ1-1, the V gene TRBV7-9; 9 positions match TRBD1. V gave up 3 bases and J gave up 6 bases; unmatched junction bases: 8. CDR3 size: 15 residues. The V gene's germline CDR1 is SEHNR and CDR2 FQNEAQ (reference sequence). DNA of the CDR3: TGTGCCAGCAGCTTTCAAGACAGGGGGGTACCTGAAGCTTTCTTT. Protein product: CASSFQDRGVPEAFF.

The sample holds one count of this clone. The gene calls are TRBV5-6 and TRBJ2-3, with 11 bases identical to TRBD2. Germline-derived CDR1 and CDR2 are SGHDT and YYEEEE. The CDR3 runs to 16 residues. J was trimmed by 5 bases and V by 0 bases; bases with no gene match: 5. In DNA, the CDR3 is TGTGCCAGCAGCTTGGAAGCTAGCGGGAGGATAGATACGCAGTATTTT. As protein: CASSLEASGRIDTQYF.

This clone was counted once. At one of its ends the junction is not consistent with the germline gene, which may arise from a read error. This chain joins TRBV9 and TRBJ1-1; D is possibly TRBD1 (6 bases). This CDR3 has 13 amino acids. The germline V gene has CDR1 SGDLS and CDR2 YYNGEE. CDR3 DNA: TGTGCCAGCAGCGAGGGGGGGAACTCTGAAGCTTTCTTT. Residues: CASSEGGNSEAFF.

This clone has a handful of counts. The CDR3: CASSLSINGVGYTF. For the CDR3, the DNA is TGTGCCAGCAGTTTATCGATAAACGGGGTTGGCTACACCTTC. The V call is TRBV27, the J call TRBJ1-2; D is ambiguous. Germline CDR1 MNHEY, CDR2 SMNVEV (reference sequence). The V end lost 0 bases, the J end lost 7 bases, and 12 bases lay between the germline ends. This CDR3 region has 14 residues.